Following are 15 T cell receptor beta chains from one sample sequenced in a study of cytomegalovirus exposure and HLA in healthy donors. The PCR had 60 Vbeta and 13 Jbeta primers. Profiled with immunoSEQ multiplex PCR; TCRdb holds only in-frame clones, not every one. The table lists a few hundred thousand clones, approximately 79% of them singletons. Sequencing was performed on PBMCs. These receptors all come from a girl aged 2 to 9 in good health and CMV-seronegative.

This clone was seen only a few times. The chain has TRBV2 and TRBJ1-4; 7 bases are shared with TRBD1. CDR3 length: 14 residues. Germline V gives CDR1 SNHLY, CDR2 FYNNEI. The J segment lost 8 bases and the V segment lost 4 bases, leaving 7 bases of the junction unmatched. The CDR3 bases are TGTGCCAGCAGTGGACAGGGAGATATGGAAAAACTGTTTTTT. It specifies CASSGQGDMEKLFF.

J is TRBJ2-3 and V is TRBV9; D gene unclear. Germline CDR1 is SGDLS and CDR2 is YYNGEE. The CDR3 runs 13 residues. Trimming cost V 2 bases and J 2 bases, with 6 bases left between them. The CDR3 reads CASSVYYTDTQYF. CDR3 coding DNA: TGTGCCAGCAGCGTTTACTACACAGATACGCAGTATTTT. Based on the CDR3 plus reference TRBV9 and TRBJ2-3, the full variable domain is DSGVTQTPKHLITATGQRVTLRCSPRSGDLSVYWYQQSLDQGLQFLIQYYNGEERAKGNILERFSAQQFPDLHSELNLSSLELGDSALYFCASSVYYTDTQYFGPGTRLTVL.

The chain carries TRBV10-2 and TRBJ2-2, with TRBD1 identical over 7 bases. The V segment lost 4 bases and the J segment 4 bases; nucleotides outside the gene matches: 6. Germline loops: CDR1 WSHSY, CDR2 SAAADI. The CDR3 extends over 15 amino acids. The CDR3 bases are TGCGCCAGCAGTGTCTGGACAGGTGGCACCGGGGAGCTGTTTTTT. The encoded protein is CASSVWTGGTGELFF.

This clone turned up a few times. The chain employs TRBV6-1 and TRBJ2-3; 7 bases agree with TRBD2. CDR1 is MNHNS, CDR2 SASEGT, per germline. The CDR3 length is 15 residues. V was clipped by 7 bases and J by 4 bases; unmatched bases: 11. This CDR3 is CASKITAGEPDTQYF. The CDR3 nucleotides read TGTGCCAGCAAGATTACCGCGGGAGAGCCAGATACGCAGTATTTT.

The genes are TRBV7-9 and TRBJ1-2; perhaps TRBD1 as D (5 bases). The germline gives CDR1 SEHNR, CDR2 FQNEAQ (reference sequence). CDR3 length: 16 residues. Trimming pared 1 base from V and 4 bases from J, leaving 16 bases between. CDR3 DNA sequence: TGTGCCAGCAGCTTAGGTTTGAAGGGGCCATCCTATGGCTACACCTTC. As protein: CASSLGLKGPSYGYTF. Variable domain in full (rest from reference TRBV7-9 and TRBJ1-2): DTGVSQNPRHKITKRGQNVTFRCDPISEHNRLYWYRQTLGQGPEFLTYFQNEAQLEKSRLLSDRFSAERPKGSFSTLEIQRTEQGDSAMYLCASSLGLKGPSYGYTFGSGTRLTVV.

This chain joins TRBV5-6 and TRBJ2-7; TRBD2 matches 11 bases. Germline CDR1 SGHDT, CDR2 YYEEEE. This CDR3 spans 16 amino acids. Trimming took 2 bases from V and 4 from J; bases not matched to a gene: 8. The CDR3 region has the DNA TGTGCCAGCAGCTTCCCTAGCGGGAGGTCTATTTACGAGCAGTACTTC. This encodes CASSFPSGRSIYEQYF. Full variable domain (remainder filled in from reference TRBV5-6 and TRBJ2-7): DAGVTQSPTHLIKTRGQQVTLRCSPKSGHDTVSWYQQALGQGPQFIFQYYEEEERQRGNFPDRFSGHQFPNYSSELNVNALLLGDSALYLCASSFPSGRSIYEQYFGPGTRLTVT.

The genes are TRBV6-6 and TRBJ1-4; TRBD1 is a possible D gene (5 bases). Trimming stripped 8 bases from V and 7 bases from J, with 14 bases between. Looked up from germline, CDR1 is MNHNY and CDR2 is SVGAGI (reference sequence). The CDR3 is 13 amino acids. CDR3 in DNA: TGTGCCAGCCTACGGCAGGGAGGTGAAAAACTGTTTTTT. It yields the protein CASLRQGGEKLFF.

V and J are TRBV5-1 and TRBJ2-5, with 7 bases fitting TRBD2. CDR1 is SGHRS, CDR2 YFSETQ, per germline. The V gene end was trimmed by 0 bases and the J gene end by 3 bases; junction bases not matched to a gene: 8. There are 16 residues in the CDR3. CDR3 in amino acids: CASSLEGGRTKETQYF. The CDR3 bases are TGCGCCAGCAGCTTGGAAGGCGGGAGAACGAAAGAGACCCAGTACTTC.

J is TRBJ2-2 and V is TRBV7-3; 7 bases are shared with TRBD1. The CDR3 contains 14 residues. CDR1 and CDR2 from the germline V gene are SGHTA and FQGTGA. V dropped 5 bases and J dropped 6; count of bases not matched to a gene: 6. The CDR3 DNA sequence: TGTGCCAGCAGCCGGGACAGACTCTCCGGGGAGCTGTTTTTT. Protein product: CASSRDRLSGELFF. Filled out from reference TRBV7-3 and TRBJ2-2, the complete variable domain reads GAGVSQTPSNKVTEKGKYVELRCDPISGHTALYWYRQSLGQGPEFLIYFQGTGAADDSGLPNDRFFAVRPEGSVSTLKIQRTERGDSAVYLCASSRDRLSGELFFGEGSRLTVL.

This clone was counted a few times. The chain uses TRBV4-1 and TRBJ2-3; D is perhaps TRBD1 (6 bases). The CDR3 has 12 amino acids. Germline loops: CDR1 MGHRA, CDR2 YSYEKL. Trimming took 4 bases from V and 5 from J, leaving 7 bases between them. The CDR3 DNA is TGCGCCAGCAGCCCAGGGGTAGATACGCAGTATTTT. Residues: CASSPGVDTQYF.

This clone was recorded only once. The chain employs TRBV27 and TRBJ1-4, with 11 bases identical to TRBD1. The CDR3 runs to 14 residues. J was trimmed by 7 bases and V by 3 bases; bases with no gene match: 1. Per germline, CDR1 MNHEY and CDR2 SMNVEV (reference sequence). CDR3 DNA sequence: TGTGCCAGCAGTTTTGGGACAGGGGGTGAAAAACTGTTTTTT. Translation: CASSFGTGGEKLFF.

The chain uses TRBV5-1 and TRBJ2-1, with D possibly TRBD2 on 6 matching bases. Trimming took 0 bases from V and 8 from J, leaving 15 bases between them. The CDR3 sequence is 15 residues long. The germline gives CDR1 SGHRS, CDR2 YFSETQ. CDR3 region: CASSLGPGRGDEQFF. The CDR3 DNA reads TGCGCCAGCAGCTTGGGCCCCGGGAGAGGCGATGAGCAGTTCTTC. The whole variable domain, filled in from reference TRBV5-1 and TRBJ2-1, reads KAGVTQTPRYLIKTRGQQVTLSCSPISGHRSVSWYQQTPGQGLQFLFEYFSETQRNKGNFPGRFSGRQFSNSRSEMNVSTLELGDSALYLCASSLGPGRGDEQFFGPGTRLTVL.

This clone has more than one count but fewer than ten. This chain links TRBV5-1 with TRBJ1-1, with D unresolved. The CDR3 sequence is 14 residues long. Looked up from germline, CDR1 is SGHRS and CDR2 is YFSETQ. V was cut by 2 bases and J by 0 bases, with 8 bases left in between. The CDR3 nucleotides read TGCGCCAGCAGCTTTTCAGTTTTGAACACTGAAGCTTTCTTT. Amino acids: CASSFSVLNTEAFF.

The CDR3 DNA reads as TGCGCCAGCAGCTTGAGCCTAGCGGGGGTTCGCAGCACAGATACGCAGTATTTT. Protein sequence: CASSLSLAGVRSTDTQYF. The chain links TRBV5-1 to TRBJ2-3; 10 nucleotides match TRBD2. The germline V gene has CDR1 SGHRS and CDR2 YFSETQ. This CDR3 has 18 residues. Trimming took 1 base from V and 0 from J; bases not matched to a gene: 8.

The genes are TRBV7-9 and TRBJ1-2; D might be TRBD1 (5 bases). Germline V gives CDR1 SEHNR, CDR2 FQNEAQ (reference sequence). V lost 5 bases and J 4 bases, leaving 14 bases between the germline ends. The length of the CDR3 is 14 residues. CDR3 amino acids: CASSTGLELYGYTF. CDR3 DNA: TGTGCCAGCAGCACGGGACTGGAACTCTATGGCTACACCTTC.